The 27 T cell receptor beta chains in this list originate from one sample, sequenced in a study of cytomegalovirus exposure and HLA in healthy donors. The PCR had 60 Vbeta and 13 Jbeta primers. The protocol was immunoSEQ multiplex PCR, while the TCRdb copy is restricted to in-frame clones and leaves out a portion. The sample has some 140,000 clones, more than 60% seen once; the top ten hold approximately 8.8%. Sequenced sample: PBMCs. Receptors were obtained from a woman in her 50s in good health and CMV-seropositive.

This clone is a singleton in its sample. This sequence joins TRBV6-5 and TRBJ2-7; D possibly corresponds to TRBD2 (5 bases). Germline V gives CDR1 MNHEY, CDR2 SVGAGI. The CDR3 is 13 residues long. For the CDR3, the DNA is TGTGGCACGGGGAAAGTTGGAGGATACGAGCAGTACTTC. This translates into CGTGKVGGYEQYF.

J is TRBJ2-7 and V is TRBV5-4, with D hard to call. The V end lost 0 bases, the J end lost 0 bases, and 7 bases lay between the germline ends. CDR3 size: 14 residues. Looked up from germline, CDR1 is SGHNT and CDR2 is YYREEE (reference sequence). The CDR3 spells CASSLAPLSYEQYF. In DNA form, the CDR3 reads TGTGCCAGCAGCTTGGCCCCACTCTCCTACGAGCAGTACTTC.

This clone has only a few counts. This chain uses TRBV7-2 with TRBJ1-2; TRBD1 might be the D (5 bases). This CDR3 spans 14 amino acids. Germline values: CDR1 SGHTA, CDR2 FQGNSA. With 1 base removed from V and 4 bases from J, the gap between germline ends came to 10 bases. The CDR3 region has the DNA TGTGCCAGCAGCTTAGACAGGTTGCTCTATGGCTACACCTTC. Translated, it gives CASSLDRLLYGYTF. The full variable domain, its missing parts supplied by reference TRBV7-2 and TRBJ1-2, is GAGVSQSPSNKVTEKGKDVELRCDPISGHTALYWYRQSLGQGLEFLIYFQGNSAPDKSGLPSDRFSAERTGGSVSTLTIQRTQQEDSAVYLCASSLDRLLYGYTFGSGTRLTVV.

The V call is TRBV23-1, the J call TRBJ2-7; 8 bases are shared with TRBD1. TRBV23-1 is known as an ORF, though its function is uncertain. The length of the CDR3 is 16 residues. Trimming at V came to 2 bases and at J to 4 bases, leaving 10 bases not matched to a gene. The CDR3 spells CASSQETGVLFYEQYF. CDR3 nucleotide sequence: TGCGCCAGCAGTCAAGAGACAGGGGTTTTATTTTACGAGCAGTACTTC.

The chain uses TRBV6-1 and TRBJ1-1; D not resolved. CDR1 and CDR2 (germline): MNHNS, SASEGT. The CDR3 contains 14 residues. Trimming shortened V by 5 bases and J by 1 base, and 11 bases separated the two germline ends. The CDR3 is CASSFGRGNTEAFF. DNA of the CDR3: TGTGCCAGCAGTTTCGGACGGGGGAACACTGAAGCTTTCTTT.

This clone is a singleton in its sample. The rearrangement uses TRBV27 and TRBJ1-1; no definite D call. This CDR3 has 15 residues. V gave up 5 bases and J gave up 6 bases, with 19 bases separating them. Germline CDR1 and CDR2: MNHEY and SMNVEV (reference sequence). The CDR3 DNA reads as TGTGCCAGCAGTGCTAAATTGGGCATTATCGCTGAAGCTTTCTTT. Translating gives CASSAKLGIIAEAFF.

This clone was picked up a small number of times. J is TRBJ2-7 and V is TRBV6-1; TRBD2 matches at 11 bases. The CDR3 length is 15 residues. The junction had 0 bases not matched to a gene; V was cut back by 2 bases and J by 0 bases. The germline CDR1 and CDR2 sequences are MNHNS and SASEGT. CDR3 bases: TGTGCCAGCAGTGAACTAGCGGGGGGCTCCTACGAGCAGTACTTC. Amino acids: CASSELAGGSYEQYF.

In its sample, this clone was seen a few times. V usage is TRBV6-6 and J usage is TRBJ1-1; tentatively, D is TRBD1 (5 bases). Trimming removed 6 bases from V and 4 bases from J, with 15 bases in between. Germline CDR1 and CDR2: MNHNY and SVGAGI (reference sequence). This CDR3 comprises 14 residues. This CDR3 reads CASSLQGWVTEAFF. In nucleotides, the CDR3 is TGTGCCAGCAGCCTCCAGGGATGGGTCACTGAAGCTTTCTTT.

This chain joins TRBV9 and TRBJ2-5, with D possibly matching TRBD2 (5 bases). Germline loops: CDR1 SGDLS, CDR2 YYNGEE. With 2 bases removed from V and 8 bases from J, the gap between germline ends came to 19 bases. This CDR3 spans 15 amino acids. In nucleotides, the CDR3 is TGTGCCAGCAGCGTGGACTCCACGGGAAGAGACACCCAGTACTTC. Its translation: CASSVDSTGRDTQYF.

V gene TRBV27 combines with J gene TRBJ1-4; the match to TRBD1 covers 8 bases. Per the germline V gene, CDR1 is MNHEY and CDR2 is SMNVEV (reference sequence). CDR3 length equals 14 residues. The J segment lost 8 bases and the V segment lost 5 bases, leaving 7 bases of the junction unmatched. Here the CDR3 reads CASSHTGGREKLFF. For the CDR3, the DNA is TGTGCCAGCAGTCATACAGGGGGGCGCGAAAAACTGTTTTTT. The whole variable domain, remainder taken from reference TRBV27 and TRBJ1-4, is EAQVTQNPRYLITVTGKKLTVTCSQNMNHEYMSWYRQDPGLGLRQIYYSMNVEVTDKGDVPEGYKVSRKEKRNFPLILESPSPNQTSLYFCASSHTGGREKLFFGSGTQLSVL.

This clone has just a few counts. J is TRBJ2-5 and V is TRBV30; tentatively, D is TRBD1 (6 bases). The CDR3 sequence is 14 residues long. Germline V gene data show CDR1 as GTSNPN and CDR2 as SVGIG (reference sequence). Trimming shortened V by 4 bases and J by 5 bases, and 17 bases separated the two germline ends. The CDR3 protein is CAWTKQGLRETQYF. The DNA for the CDR3 is TGTGCCTGGACCAAACAGGGCCTTAGGGAGACCCAGTACTTC.

This clone was observed a single time. This chain uses TRBV6-5 with TRBJ1-2; 7 bases agree with TRBD1. CDR1 MNHEY and CDR2 SVGAGI come from the germline V gene. The CDR3 spans 13 residues. Trimming took 6 bases from V and 7 from J; bases not matched to a gene: 8. This CDR3 reads CASSPDRARGYTF. The DNA of the CDR3 is TGTGCCAGCAGCCCCGACAGGGCCCGTGGCTACACCTTC.

As to this clone: A junction boundary mismatches the germline segment, possibly from a read error. V gene TRBV6-6 combines with J gene TRBJ2-7, with 7 bases matching TRBD1. The CDR3 has 13 residues. From germline, CDR1 is MNHNY and CDR2 SVGAGI (reference sequence). CDR3: CASSSLNTGTADF. Written as DNA, the CDR3 is TGTGCCAGCAGTTCCCTGAATACCGGGACAGCGGACTTC.

In nucleotides, the CDR3 is TGTGCCAGCAGTGAAGCGCCCCAGGGGGTCGGGGAGCTGTTTTTT. Its translation: CASSEAPQGVGELFF. This chain joins TRBV2 and TRBJ2-2; 7 bases are shared with TRBD1. The CDR3 length is 15 residues. The V and J ends lost 0 bases and 7 bases, in that order; junction bases with no gene match: 5. Germline V gene data show CDR1 as SNHLY and CDR2 as FYNNEI.

The chain links TRBV7-2 to TRBJ2-7, with a tentative D call TRBD2 (6 bases). In germline, CDR1 is SGHTA, CDR2 FQGNSA. Trimming pared 5 bases from V and 3 bases from J, leaving 11 bases between. CDR3 length: 13 amino acids. The CDR3 DNA sequence: TGTGCCAGCAGCCCGCCTAGCGTCTACGAGCAGTACTTC. It yields the protein CASSPPSVYEQYF. The variable domain in full, completed from reference TRBV7-2 and TRBJ2-7, reads GAGVSQSPSNKVTEKGKDVELRCDPISGHTALYWYRQSLGQGLEFLIYFQGNSAPDKSGLPSDRFSAERTGGSVSTLTIQRTQQEDSAVYLCASSPPSVYEQYFGPGTRLTVT.

The chain recombines TRBV5-1 with TRBJ2-5; TRBD2 matches 11 bases. CDR1 and CDR2 (germline): SGHRS, YFSETQ. V gave up 4 bases and J gave up 4 bases; unmatched junction bases: 3. This CDR3 comprises 14 residues. The CDR3 is CASSLAGGLETQYF. The CDR3 DNA sequence: TGCGCCAGCAGCCTAGCGGGGGGTTTAGAGACCCAGTACTTC.

The chain carries TRBV7-2 and TRBJ1-5; 12 bases are a match to TRBD1. Germline CDR1 SGHTA, CDR2 FQGNSA. The trim removed 1 base at V and 0 bases at J, leaving 4 bases unmatched. The CDR3 consists of 18 residues. The CDR3 DNA reads TGTGCCAGCAGCTTAGGGGACAGGGGGCGAGATAGCAATCAGCCCCAGCATTTT. It specifies CASSLGDRGRDSNQPQHF.

About this clone itself: The same CDR3 is also encoded by other DNA sequences in this sample. This chain joins TRBV9 and TRBJ1-1; D unclear. Germline CDR1 is SGDLS and CDR2 is YYNGEE. This CDR3 spans 13 amino acids. Trimming took off 3 bases at V and 1 base at J, with 7 bases between the two ends. The DNA for the CDR3 is TGTGCCAGCAGCGGGGGAGGGAACACTGAAGCTTTCTTT. Protein sequence: CASSGGGNTEAFF.

Comment on this clone: One end of the junction varies from germline; a read error may be responsible. The genes are TRBV7-7 and TRBJ1-2; TRBD1 might be the D (6 bases). Germline assignment: CDR1 SSHAT and CDR2 FNYEAQ (reference sequence). The CDR3 has 15 amino acids. The CDR3 nucleotides read TGTGCTAGCAGCCCATTGGACAGCCTTAACTATGGCTACACCTTC. Its protein is CASSPLDSLNYGYTF.

The chain employs TRBV5-1 and TRBJ1-3; unclear D gene. Germline CDR1 is SGHRS and CDR2 is YFSETQ. The CDR3 sequence is 16 residues long. Trimming removed 0 bases from V and 0 bases from J, with 10 bases in between. The CDR3: CASSLVGRLSGNTIYF. In DNA form, the CDR3 reads TGCGCCAGCAGCTTGGTGGGCCGCCTCTCTGGAAACACCATATATTTT.

This rearrangement joins TRBV9 to TRBJ2-7; 8 bases map to TRBD1. The V gene's germline CDR1 is SGDLS and CDR2 YYNGEE. After removal of 0 bases from V and 2 bases from J, the junction contained 1 base not matched to a gene. There are 14 residues in the CDR3. The CDR3 DNA is TGTGCCAGCAGCGTAGGGACAGGGCCCTACGAGCAGTACTTC. This encodes CASSVGTGPYEQYF.

Only one count was recorded for this clone. The genes are TRBV29-1 and TRBJ2-7, with 7 bases matching TRBD1. V dropped 2 bases and J dropped 5; count of bases not matched to a gene: 9. Germline loops: CDR1 SQVTM, CDR2 ANQGSEA. CDR3 length: 14 amino acids. The CDR3 region has the DNA TGCAGCGTTGAAAGGGGGCAAGGGGGAGACGAGCAGTACTTC. It codes for CSVERGQGGDEQYF.

J is TRBJ2-1 and V is TRBV7-2, with 8 bases matching TRBD1. This CDR3 is 15 amino acids long. Germline CDR1 is SGHTA and CDR2 is FQGNSA. The junction had 5 bases not matched to a gene; V was cut back by 4 bases and J by 3 bases. Here the CDR3 reads CASSSRDRNYNEQFF. The CDR3 DNA is TGTGCCAGCAGCTCCAGGGACAGGAACTACAATGAGCAGTTCTTC.

V and J are TRBV9 and TRBJ1-6; D remains unclear. The ends were cut back, 0 bases at V and 9 bases at J, with 7 bases in the middle. The CDR3 has 13 amino acids. CDR1 and CDR2 from the germline V gene are SGDLS and YYNGEE. The CDR3 nucleotides read TGTGCCAGCAGCGTAGCTCAACTTTCACCCCTCCACTTT. It codes for CASSVAQLSPLHF.

Comments on this clone: The junction departs from germline at one end; a sequencing error may be responsible. The rearrangement links TRBV7-7 to TRBJ2-1; 11 bases are a match to TRBD2. The CDR3 extends over 16 amino acids. CDR1 is SSHAT, CDR2 FNYEAQ, per germline (reference sequence). The chain's CDR3 is CASSETSGDTYNEQFF. Here the CDR3 DNA reads TGTGCTAGCAGCGAGACTAGCGGGGATACCTACAATGAGCAGTTCTTC.

The gene calls are TRBV28 and TRBJ2-1; weak D call: TRBD1 (6 bases). V lost 6 bases and J 12 bases, leaving 18 bases between the germline ends. The CDR3 runs to 13 residues. Germline V CDR1 and CDR2: MDHEN, SYDVKM. This chain's CDR3 is CASRSGQITGQFF. CDR3 sequence (DNA): TGTGCCAGCAGGAGTGGACAGATAACTGGGCAGTTCTTC.

The rearrangement uses TRBV15 and TRBJ2-3; TRBD2 matches 8 bases. Germline CDR1 LNHNV, CDR2 YYDKDF (reference sequence). There are 16 residues in the CDR3. Unmatched junction bases numbered 3, after V lost 0 bases and J lost 1 base. The CDR3 region has the DNA TGTGCCACCAGCAGAGATTGGCGGGGGGGCACAGATACGCAGTATTTT. Amino acid sequence: CATSRDWRGGTDTQYF.